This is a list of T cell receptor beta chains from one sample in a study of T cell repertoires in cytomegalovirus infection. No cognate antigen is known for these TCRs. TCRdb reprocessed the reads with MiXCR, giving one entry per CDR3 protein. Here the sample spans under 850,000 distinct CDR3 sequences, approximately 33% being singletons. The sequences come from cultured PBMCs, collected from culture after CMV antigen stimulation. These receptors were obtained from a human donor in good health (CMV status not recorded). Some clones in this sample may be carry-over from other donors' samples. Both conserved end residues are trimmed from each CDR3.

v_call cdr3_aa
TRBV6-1 ASSEARGSGANVLT
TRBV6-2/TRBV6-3 ASSSADRGRRDTQY
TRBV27 ASSLTGAPYGYT
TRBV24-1 ATSVSGGSGETQY
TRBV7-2 ASSLARLNSPLH
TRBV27 ASSPEWTGGRETQY
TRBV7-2 ASSPPEGHSSGNTIY
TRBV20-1 SVQAVGAEETQY
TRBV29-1 SGRLAGAGTQY
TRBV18 ASSPLNRNQPQH
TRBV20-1 SAREAGYGTQY
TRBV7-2 ASSLAYPGGRRETQY
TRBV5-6 ASSLLGTADYYGYT
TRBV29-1 SVRGRLNTEAF
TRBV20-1 SASEGAKNIQY
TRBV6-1 ASSESLSRPKTIQY
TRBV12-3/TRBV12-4 ASSLAGGANVLT
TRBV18 ASSPVLAGELVRQF
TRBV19 ASSIGTTRTDTQY
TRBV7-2 ASSLSHPDTQY
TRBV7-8 ASSLGGDLPNQPQH
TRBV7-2 ASSLRTSGSSSYEQY
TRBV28 ASSLATGGGYGYT
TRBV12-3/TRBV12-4 ATQPAPEYGYT
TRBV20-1 SAKRQGTISSNQPQH
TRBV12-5 ASGLILGGSYNEQF